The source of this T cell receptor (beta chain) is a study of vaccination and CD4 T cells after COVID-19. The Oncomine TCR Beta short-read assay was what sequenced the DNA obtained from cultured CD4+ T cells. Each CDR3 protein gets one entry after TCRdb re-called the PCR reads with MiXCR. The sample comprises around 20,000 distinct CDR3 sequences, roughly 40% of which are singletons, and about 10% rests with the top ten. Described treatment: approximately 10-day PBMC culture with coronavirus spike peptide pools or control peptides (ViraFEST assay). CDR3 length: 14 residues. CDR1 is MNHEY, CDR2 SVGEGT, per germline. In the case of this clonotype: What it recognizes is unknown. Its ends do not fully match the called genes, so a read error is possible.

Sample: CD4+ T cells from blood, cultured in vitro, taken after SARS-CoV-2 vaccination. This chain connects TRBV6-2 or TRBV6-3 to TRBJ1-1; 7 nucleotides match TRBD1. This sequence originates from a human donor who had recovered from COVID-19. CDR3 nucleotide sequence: TGTGCCAGCAGCTTCGGGACAGCGAACACTGAAGCTTCCTTT. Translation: CASSFGTANTEASF.